Each of the 18 T cell receptor beta chains below was sequenced from the same sample in a study of T cell responses to AZD1222 COVID-19 vaccine. Sequencing used immunoSEQ multiplex PCR; TCRdb keeps in-frame clones, though not all of them. The sample shows 150,000 to 200,000 clones, 85% to 90% of them seen only once. The sample consisted of peripheral blood, taken on day 0 of AZD1222 vaccination. These receptors originate from an adult in good health.

This chain joins TRBV7-8 and TRBJ2-7; 8 bases match TRBD1. Losses at the gene ends were 5 bases for V and 4 bases for J; bases not matched to a gene: 19. Germline-derived CDR1 and CDR2 are SGHVS and FQNEAQ. The CDR3 length is 18 residues. The CDR3 loop reads CASSKQFASLQGEYEQYF. Written as DNA, the CDR3 is TGTGCCAGCAGCAAGCAATTCGCGAGTTTACAGGGGGAATACGAGCAGTACTTC.

This chain connects TRBV4-2 to TRBJ1-5, with 7 nucleotides matching TRBD1. Germline V gene data show CDR1 as LGHNA and CDR2 as YNFKEQ. Trimming took 5 bases from V and 3 from J; bases not matched to a gene: 7. The CDR3 has 15 residues. The CDR3: CASSVRDSVNQPQHF. The CDR3 DNA reads TGTGCCAGCAGCGTCCGGGACAGTGTCAATCAGCCCCAGCATTTT.

The V and J genes are TRBV7-2 and TRBJ2-7; 8 bases align to TRBD2. The CDR3 runs 15 residues. Germline-derived CDR1 and CDR2 are SGHTA and FQGNSA. V was clipped by 5 bases and J by 1 base; unmatched bases: 7. The DNA for the CDR3 is TGTGCCAGCAGCCAATCCGGGACTAGGTCCTACGAGCAGTACTTC. Protein sequence: CASSQSGTRSYEQYF.

The chain links TRBV7-4 to TRBJ2-7; D not certain. Germline V CDR1 and CDR2: SGHVT, SQSDAQ. Trimming removed 2 bases from V and 2 bases from J, with 13 bases in between. The CDR3 is 15 residues long. CDR3 region: CASSLLRQRTYEQYV. Here the CDR3 DNA reads TGTGCCAGCAGCTTACTCCGCCAGCGAACCTACGAGCAGTACGTC.

V is TRBV27 and J is TRBJ1-1, with a weak D call TRBD1 (5 bases). This CDR3 contains 14 residues. The germline gives CDR1 MNHEY, CDR2 SMNVEV (reference sequence). The V gene lost 4 bases and the J gene lost 2 bases, with 11 bases spanning the gap. The CDR3 sequence: CASSSMGHNTEAFF. The CDR3 DNA reads as TGTGCCAGCAGTTCCATGGGGCATAACACTGAAGCTTTCTTT.

V and J are TRBV7-9 and TRBJ2-7; unclear D gene. Trimming took off 6 bases at V and 2 bases at J, with 14 bases between the two ends. Germline V gene data show CDR1 as SEHNR and CDR2 as FQNEAQ (reference sequence). This CDR3 contains 14 residues. CDR3 protein: CASSSNGQTYEQYF. The DNA for the CDR3 is TGTGCCAGCAGTTCTAACGGGCAGACCTACGAGCAGTACTTC.

The gene calls are TRBV9 and TRBJ2-1, with D possibly TRBD2 on 5 matching bases. V was cut by 5 bases and J by 4 bases, with 16 bases left in between. The germline CDR1 and CDR2 sequences are SGDLS and YYNGEE. The CDR3 loop spans 15 amino acids. The CDR3 reads CASSDTGNPYNEQFF. CDR3 DNA: TGTGCCAGCAGTGACACGGGGAACCCTTACAATGAGCAGTTCTTC.

This clone was detected only a few times. The J gene is TRBJ1-1, the V gene TRBV27; maybe TRBD1 (6 bases). Between the trimmed V and J ends, which lost 1 base and 8 bases, there was a span of 14 bases. Germline CDR1 reads MNHEY; CDR2 reads SMNVEV (reference sequence). This CDR3 region has 14 residues. CDR3 DNA: TGTGCCAGCAGTTTATATCCCCCAACAGGGGAAGCTTTCTTT. As protein: CASSLYPPTGEAFF.

This chain joins TRBV25-1 and TRBJ1-2; a weak D match, TRBD1 (5 bases). The CDR3 is 15 amino acids. CDR1 and CDR2 from the germline V gene are MGHDK and SYGVNS. The V end lost 0 bases, the J end lost 2 bases, and 10 bases lay between the germline ends. CDR3 sequence (DNA): TGTGCCAGCAGTGAATATCGGGGGGGAAACTATGGCTACACCTTC. Its protein is CASSEYRGGNYGYTF.

The rearrangement uses TRBV2 and TRBJ2-2, with 12 bases aligning to TRBD2. The CDR3 is 17 amino acids. V lost 4 bases, J lost 6 bases, and 9 bases stayed unmatched. The V gene's germline CDR1 is SNHLY and CDR2 FYNNEI. The DNA of the CDR3 is TGTGCCAGCAGTGGACCTAGCGGGGGGGCCGAATCCGGGGAGCTGTTTTTT. Its translation is CASSGPSGGAESGELFF. The whole variable domain, filled in from reference TRBV2 and TRBJ2-2, reads EPEVTQTPSHQVTQMGQEVILRCVPISNHLYFYWYRQILGQKVEFLVSFYNNEISEKSEIFDDQFSVERPDGSNFTLKIRSTKLEDSAMYFCASSGPSGGAESGELFFGEGSRLTVL.

The chain carries TRBV7-2 and TRBJ1-5; D not certain. Germline V lookup: CDR1 SGHTA, CDR2 FQGNSA. V dropped 2 bases and J dropped 9 bases, with 17 bases sitting between them. CDR3 length equals 15 residues. The CDR3 bases are TGTGCCAGCAGCTTAACCTCGAGCAGCGCAATGCCCCAGCATTTT. It encodes CASSLTSSSAMPQHF.

The chain is built from TRBV30 and TRBJ1-3, with D unclear. This CDR3 contains 16 residues. CDR1 GTSNPN and CDR2 SVGIG come from the germline V gene (reference sequence). Trimming removed 2 bases from V and 9 bases from J, with 23 bases in between. This chain's CDR3 is CAWSRQIKTRRPTIYF. The CDR3 bases are TGTGCCTGGAGTAGGCAGATTAAAACCCGTAGACCCACCATATATTTT.

The gene calls are TRBV7-3 and TRBJ2-3; 13 bases are shared with TRBD2. The CDR3 contains 15 residues. Trimming at V came to 4 bases and at J to 6 bases, leaving 4 bases not matched to a gene. Germline lookup yields CDR1 SGHTA and CDR2 FQGTGA. This CDR3 reads CASSSTSGGVDTQYF. The CDR3 DNA follows: TGTGCCAGCAGCTCAACTAGCGGGGGGGTGGATACGCAGTATTTT.

V gene TRBV7-9 combines with J gene TRBJ2-2; 11 nucleotides agree with TRBD2. J lost 5 bases, V lost 4 bases, and 6 bases had no gene match. The CDR3 spans 16 residues. The V gene's germline CDR1 is SEHNR and CDR2 FQNEAQ (reference sequence). The CDR3 loop reads CASSSTSGGWTGELFF. CDR3 nucleotides: TGTGCCAGCAGCTCCACTAGCGGGGGATGGACCGGGGAGCTGTTTTTT.

The genes are TRBV4-1 and TRBJ2-5, with no clear D. This CDR3 comprises 13 residues. Trimming shortened V by 1 base and J by 0 bases, and 3 bases separated the two germline ends. Germline V gene sequence: CDR1 MGHRA, CDR2 YSYEKL. The CDR3 sequence: CASSQGNQETQYF. In DNA form, the CDR3 reads TGCGCCAGCAGCCAAGGGAACCAAGAGACCCAGTACTTC.

Here the CDR3 DNA reads TGTGCCAGCAGTTACTCCCCTAGCGGGGCGACGTACGAGCAGTACTTC. As protein: CASSYSPSGATYEQYF. The chain links TRBV6-5 to TRBJ2-7; 9 nucleotides agree with TRBD2. The trim removed 0 bases at V and 4 bases at J, leaving 7 bases unmatched. This CDR3 is 16 amino acids long. Germline V gene lookup returns CDR1 MNHEY and CDR2 SVGAGI.

The V and J genes are TRBV12-5 and TRBJ2-1, with TRBD2 matching over 8 bases. With 2 bases clipped from V and 1 base from J, the junction kept 7 bases outside the gene matches. The CDR3 runs to 17 residues. Germline values: CDR1 LGHNT, CDR2 FRNRAP. The CDR3 loop is CASGLHHSGGSYNEQFF. CDR3 coding DNA: TGTGCTAGTGGTTTGCATCACAGCGGGGGTTCCTACAATGAGCAGTTCTTC.

The chain links TRBV9 to TRBJ1-6; 7 bases are shared with TRBD1. The CDR3 sequence is 13 residues long. Trimming removed 0 bases from V and 11 bases from J; junction bases left unmatched: 2. The germline gives CDR1 SGDLS, CDR2 YYNGEE. The CDR3, as DNA: TGTGCCAGCAGCGTAGCGACAGGGCCACCCCTCCACTTT. It codes for CASSVATGPPLHF.